A selection of T cell receptor beta chains follows, all from one sample in a study of beta chain features in type 1 diabetes. The method was immunoSEQ multiplex PCR; TCRdb's version includes in-frame clones alone and lacks a portion of them. The sample contains about 160,000 clones, approximately 8.7% of which appear only once. Sequencing was performed on central memory CD4+ T cells from blood. The receptors come from a woman aged 25 to 39 with type 1 diabetes. The CDR3 runs from the conserved cysteine through the conserved F or W. Fields, in order: D gene, V gene, J gene, clone size, CDR3 DNA, CDR3 protein. A D gene is named only where the DNA matches it firmly. The listing skips clone size in some rows; elsewhere it reads once, few, many or a size class.

D gene: -
V gene: TRBV5-1
J gene: TRBJ2-3
clone size: many
CDR3 DNA: TGCGCCAGCAGCTTGGAACTAGCCGCGGATACGCAGTATTTT
CDR3 protein: CASSLELAADTQYF

D gene: TRBD2
V gene: TRBV5-4
J gene: TRBJ2-3
clone size: few
CDR3 DNA: TGTGCCAGCAGCTTGGGGGGCGTAGCGGGACTAACAGATACGCAGTATTTT
CDR3 protein: CASSLGGVAGLTDTQYF

D gene: TRBD2
V gene: TRBV29-1
J gene: TRBJ2-7
clone size: -
CDR3 DNA: TGCAGCGTTGGTAGCGGGAGGTACGAGCAGTACTTC
CDR3 protein: CSVGSGRYEQYF

D gene: -
V gene: TRBV7-8
J gene: TRBJ1-1
clone size: few
CDR3 DNA: TGTGCCAGCAGACGAGGTAATGGGAACACTGAAGCTTTCTTT
CDR3 protein: CASRRGNGNTEAFF

D gene: -
V gene: TRBV30
J gene: TRBJ1-5
clone size: -
CDR3 DNA: TGTGCCTGGAGTTCGAGGGGGAATCAGCCCCAGCATTTT
CDR3 protein: CAWSSRGNQPQHF

D gene: TRBD1
V gene: TRBV5-1
J gene: TRBJ2-7
clone size: few
CDR3 DNA: TGCGCCAGCAGCTTGGGGGGCCCGGGACAGGGCAGCGAGCAGTACTTC
CDR3 protein: CASSLGGPGQGSEQYF

D gene: TRBD2
V gene: TRBV30
J gene: TRBJ2-1
clone size: few
CDR3 DNA: TGTGCCTGGAGCTCTAGCGGATACAATGAGCAGTTCTTC
CDR3 protein: CAWSSSGYNEQFF

D gene: TRBD2
V gene: TRBV18
J gene: TRBJ2-5
clone size: -
CDR3 DNA: TGTGCCAGCTCACCTGCCAGCGGGGAAGAGACCCAGTACTTC
CDR3 protein: CASSPASGEETQYF

D gene: TRBD1
V gene: TRBV5-1
J gene: TRBJ2-7
clone size: few
CDR3 DNA: TGCGCCAGCAGCTTACGACAGGGGGACGAGCAGTACTTC
CDR3 protein: CASSLRQGDEQYF

D gene: -
V gene: TRBV5-1
J gene: TRBJ1-1
clone size: -
CDR3 DNA: TGCGCCAGCAACTTACTGGGGTGGACAGAGACTGAAGCTTTCTTT
CDR3 protein: CASNLLGWTETEAFF

D gene: TRBD2
V gene: TRBV2
J gene: TRBJ2-3
clone size: few
CDR3 DNA: TGTGCCAGCAGTGAAGTCGGGGGACTAGCTGGAGATACGCAGTATTTT
CDR3 protein: CASSEVGGLAGDTQYF

D gene: -
V gene: TRBV18
J gene: TRBJ2-7
clone size: -
CDR3 DNA: TGTGCCAGCTCACCTGCCATGACAGAAGGAGAGCAGTACTTC
CDR3 protein: CASSPAMTEGEQYF

D gene: -
V gene: TRBV18
J gene: TRBJ1-4
clone size: -
CDR3 DNA: TGTGCCAGCTCACCCTCGGTTTCTAATGAAAAACTGTTTTTT
CDR3 protein: CASSPSVSNEKLFF

D gene: -
V gene: TRBV7-3
J gene: TRBJ2-1
clone size: -
CDR3 DNA: TGTGCCAGCAGCGCACCGGGTCCCTCCTACAATGAGCAGTTCTTC
CDR3 protein: CASSAPGPSYNEQFF

D gene: -
V gene: TRBV20-1
J gene: TRBJ1-4
clone size: few
CDR3 DNA: TGCAGCGGGGGGACTAATGAAAAACTGTTTTTT
CDR3 protein: CSGGTNEKLFF

D gene: TRBD2
V gene: TRBV29-1
J gene: TRBJ2-2
clone size: -
CDR3 DNA: TGCAGCGTTGTAGCGGGAGGGACCTGGGACGGGGAGCTGTTTTTT
CDR3 protein: CSVVAGGTWDGELFF

D gene: -
V gene: TRBV7-9
J gene: TRBJ1-3
clone size: few
CDR3 DNA: TGTGCCAGCAGCTTAGACGGTCTCCCTGGAAACACCATATATTTT
CDR3 protein: CASSLDGLPGNTIYF

D gene: -
V gene: TRBV14
J gene: TRBJ1-2
clone size: -
CDR3 DNA: TGTGCCAGCAGCCAAGGGCAGGGCTATGGCTACACCTTC
CDR3 protein: CASSQGQGYGYTF

D gene: TRBD2
V gene: TRBV7-9
J gene: TRBJ2-5
clone size: -
CDR3 DNA: TGTGCCAGCAGCCCGACTAGCGGACAAGAGACCCAGTACTTC
CDR3 protein: CASSPTSGQETQYF

D gene: -
V gene: TRBV7-3
J gene: TRBJ2-7
clone size: few
CDR3 DNA: TGTGCCAGCAGCTTAAACGCAGGGGTGTCCGAGCAGTACTTC
CDR3 protein: CASSLNAGVSEQYF

D gene: TRBD2
V gene: TRBV7-9
J gene: TRBJ2-3
clone size: -
CDR3 DNA: TGTGCCAGCAGCCGGACTAGCCCAGGGGCAGATACGCAGTATTTT
CDR3 protein: CASSRTSPGADTQYF

D gene: -
V gene: TRBV14
J gene: TRBJ1-1
clone size: -
CDR3 DNA: TGTGCCAGCAGCCAAGCGGTGACAGTTTACACTGAAGCTTTCTTT
CDR3 protein: CASSQAVTVYTEAFF

D gene: -
V gene: TRBV9
J gene: TRBJ2-6
clone size: -
CDR3 DNA: TGTGCCAGCAGCGTAGTCGGTAACTCTGGGGCCAACGTCCTGACTTTC
CDR3 protein: CASSVVGNSGANVLTF

D gene: -
V gene: TRBV2
J gene: TRBJ1-1
clone size: -
CDR3 DNA: TGTGCCAGCAGGAGGGACACTGAAGCTTTCTTT
CDR3 protein: CASRRDTEAFF

D gene: -
V gene: TRBV29-1
J gene: TRBJ2-3
clone size: -
CDR3 DNA: TGCAGCGTTGATGGAGGGCCAGTTAGCACAGATACGCAGTATTTT
CDR3 protein: CSVDGGPVSTDTQYF

D gene: TRBD2
V gene: TRBV7-3
J gene: TRBJ2-3
clone size: -
CDR3 DNA: TGTGCCAGCAGCTTCCTATCTCGCAGCGGGGGGGTAGATACGCAGTATTTT
CDR3 protein: CASSFLSRSGGVDTQYF

D gene: -
V gene: TRBV6-1
J gene: TRBJ2-7
clone size: few
CDR3 DNA: TGTGCCAGCAGGCCCGGACACGGAGCAACCTACGAGCAGTACTTC
CDR3 protein: CASRPGHGATYEQYF

D gene: -
V gene: TRBV7-8
J gene: TRBJ2-7
clone size: -
CDR3 DNA: TGTGCCAGCAGCCCCGGGGCCTACGAGCAGTACTTC
CDR3 protein: CASSPGAYEQYF

D gene: -
V gene: TRBV7-3
J gene: TRBJ2-5
clone size: few
CDR3 DNA: TGTGCCAGCAGCCCCCACGGGGGACTCCAAGAGACCCAGTACTTC
CDR3 protein: CASSPHGGLQETQYF

D gene: TRBD1
V gene: TRBV19
J gene: TRBJ1-2
clone size: few
CDR3 DNA: TGTGCCATAAAGGACAGGGGGAAAGGCTATGGCTACACCTTC
CDR3 protein: CAIKDRGKGYGYTF

D gene: TRBD2
V gene: TRBV6-5
J gene: TRBJ2-1
clone size: few
CDR3 DNA: TGTGCCACCGGGGGACTAGCGGGAACTAATGAGCAGTTCTTC
CDR3 protein: CATGGLAGTNEQFF

D gene: -
V gene: TRBV27
J gene: TRBJ2-6
clone size: -
CDR3 DNA: TGTGCCAGCAGTCCCCTCCGGGGAGGGGCCAACGTCCTGACTTTC
CDR3 protein: CASSPLRGGANVLTF

D gene: TRBD1
V gene: TRBV15
J gene: TRBJ1-5
clone size: -
CDR3 DNA: TGTGCCACCGGGACAGGGGGGAAGCCCCAGCATTTT
CDR3 protein: CATGTGGKPQHF

D gene: -
V gene: TRBV30
J gene: TRBJ1-2
clone size: -
CDR3 DNA: TGTGCCTGGAACTCAGGGGCTGATGGTGGCTACACCTTC
CDR3 protein: CAWNSGADGGYTF

D gene: -
V gene: TRBV5-5
J gene: TRBJ1-1
clone size: -
CDR3 DNA: TGTGCCAGCACCTTTCCACAGGGTCTGGAAGCTTTCTTT
CDR3 protein: CASTFPQGLEAFF

D gene: -
V gene: TRBV5-1
J gene: TRBJ1-3
clone size: -
CDR3 DNA: TGCGCCAGCAGCTTGGGACAGATCTCTGGAAACACCATATATTTT
CDR3 protein: CASSLGQISGNTIYF

D gene: TRBD2
V gene: TRBV30
J gene: TRBJ2-7
clone size: -
CDR3 DNA: TGTGCCTGGGAGGACCCCGGGACTACCTGGGACGAGCAGTACTTC
CDR3 protein: CAWEDPGTTWDEQYF

D gene: TRBD2
V gene: TRBV5-1
J gene: TRBJ2-5
clone size: -
CDR3 DNA: TGCGCCAGCAGCTTCGCCGCGAGCGGGAGCCAAGAGACCCAGTACTTC
CDR3 protein: CASSFAASGSQETQYF

D gene: TRBD2
V gene: TRBV7-9
J gene: TRBJ2-3
clone size: -
CDR3 DNA: TGTGCCAGCAGCTTTACTAGCGGGAGCACAGATACGCAGTATTTT
CDR3 protein: CASSFTSGSTDTQYF

D gene: TRBD1
V gene: TRBV11-2
J gene: TRBJ2-7
clone size: -
CDR3 DNA: TGTGCCAGCAGCTCCCCTCGGGACAGAGCATACGAGCAGTACTTC
CDR3 protein: CASSSPRDRAYEQYF

D gene: TRBD1
V gene: TRBV25-1
J gene: TRBJ2-3
clone size: -
CDR3 DNA: TGTGCCAGCAGACGGACAGGGAGAGGGGATACGCAGTATTTT
CDR3 protein: CASRRTGRGDTQYF

D gene: TRBD1
V gene: TRBV6-6
J gene: TRBJ1-1
clone size: -
CDR3 DNA: TGTGCCAGCGCAGGGGGGAACACTGAAGCTTTCTTT
CDR3 protein: CASAGGNTEAFF

D gene: -
V gene: TRBV18
J gene: TRBJ1-2
clone size: few
CDR3 DNA: TGTGCCAGCTCACCATTCGGGGGAACCGCTAACTATGGCTACACCTTC
CDR3 protein: CASSPFGGTANYGYTF

D gene: -
V gene: TRBV6-5
J gene: TRBJ1-1
clone size: -
CDR3 DNA: TGTGCCAGCAGTTACAGGAGCGGGGTGCTGAACACTGAAGCTTTCTTT
CDR3 protein: CASSYRSGVLNTEAFF

D gene: -
V gene: TRBV4-2
J gene: TRBJ1-5
clone size: -
CDR3 DNA: TGTGCCAGCAGCCAATCAGGGGGCAATCAGCCCCAGCATTTT
CDR3 protein: CASSQSGGNQPQHF

D gene: -
V gene: TRBV5-1
J gene: TRBJ1-2
clone size: few
CDR3 DNA: TGCGCCAGCAGCTTGGGCTATACCTATGGCTACACCTTC
CDR3 protein: CASSLGYTYGYTF

D gene: TRBD2
V gene: TRBV5-4
J gene: TRBJ2-7
clone size: -
CDR3 DNA: TGTGCCAGCAGGGGGGGACTAGCGGGGGAGCAGTACTTC
CDR3 protein: CASRGGLAGEQYF

D gene: TRBD1
V gene: TRBV7-2
J gene: TRBJ2-5
clone size: -
CDR3 DNA: TGTGCCAGCAGCTTGCGGGACAGGGGAGAGACCCAGTACTTC
CDR3 protein: CASSLRDRGETQYF

D gene: TRBD1
V gene: TRBV30
J gene: TRBJ1-1
clone size: -
CDR3 DNA: TGTGCCTGGAGCCCCCAGGGGGCGTCAGAAGCTTTCTTT
CDR3 protein: CAWSPQGASEAFF

D gene: TRBD1
V gene: TRBV5-4
J gene: TRBJ2-5
clone size: -
CDR3 DNA: TGTGCCAGCAGCTTTGACAGGGGGCGTCAAGAGACCCAGTACTTC
CDR3 protein: CASSFDRGRQETQYF

D gene: TRBD2
V gene: TRBV30
J gene: TRBJ2-1
clone size: many
CDR3 DNA: TGTGCCTGGAGTGTACGAGAGGGACTAGCGGGAGATAATGAGCAGTTCTTC
CDR3 protein: CAWSVREGLAGDNEQFF